A single TCR beta chain is shown here with its context. Its antigen remains undetermined. No quality values exist for individual bases; no much larger clone is one base distant. This record belongs to a study of shared clonotypes between healthy human individuals (TCRdb year 2020). Describing the broader study: The cohort comprised a couple of women and a few men aged 18 to 49 years. For each donor, CD4 naive and CD4 memory were each given three plates, CD8 naive was given two plates, and CD8 memory was given one plate. To estimate repertoire size and how much clonotype sharing occurs between individuals, the study deeply sequenced the blood TCR repertoires of about five healthy adults. Different laboratories and diverse techniques were used to prepare libraries and sequence TCR repertoires, to increase sequencing depth and limit assay-specific biases. Leukapheresis yielded between about 0.85 and 10 billion PBMCs per donor. Broader findings and caveats from the paper: Even with the large sequencing depth, rarefaction of the sorted-subset datasets indicated that sequencing was incomplete. Sampling was restricted to blood, and TCR repertoires in tissue are likely to differ from TCR repertoires in blood. The genetic and exposure-history diversity represented was limited by the small number of donors. Based on pairwise subsampling, the degree of clonotype sharing among donors was expected to be affected by sequencing depth. Higher generation probabilities were observed for clonotypes shared by all four sorted-subset donors than for non-shared clonotypes. Roughly 5% of naive CD4, 3% to 4% of naive CD8, around 2.3% of memory CD4, and approximately 0.4% of memory CD8 clonotypes were shared across several donors. Naive subsets generally had larger estimated clonotype richness than memory subsets did.

Healthy HIV-negative adults with no recently reported acute infections or vaccinations were included as donors. Only Caucasian adults living in Nashville, Tennessee, USA were represented among the donors. CD4+ T cells were enriched through magnetic negative selection, after which naive cells were positively selected on CD45RA and the remaining negative fraction served as the memory subset. After blood collection by leukapheresis, PBMCs were isolated using Ficoll-Histopaque density gradient centrifugation and then cryopreserved in the vapor phase of liquid nitrogen. Analytical flow cytometry was used to check the purity and quantity of each magnetically sorted T cell population. Genomic DNA was isolated from each sorted fraction and quantified by UV absorbance on a Nanodrop 2000c. CDR1 SEHNR and CDR2 FQNEAQ are derived from the germline V gene (reference sequence). V sheds 1 base and J sheds 4 bases, leaving 17 bases between their ends. Measured from the cysteine to the phenylalanine, the CDR3 is 17 residues long. Only the CDR3 part of the read is kept: 51 bases, read in frame from the first base.

TCR CDR3 regions were amplified from genomic DNA by multiplex PCR using the deep immunoSEQ assay. Genomic DNA extracted from each cell subset was distributed evenly over all wells of several immunoSEQ 96-well plates, and each plate served as one replicate. Each replicate PCR for sorted subsets received around 210 ng genomic DNA, equal to about 29,000 T cell genomes. Purified libraries were quantified with a Qubit 3.0 fluorometer, sized on a Bioanalyzer 2100, and re-quantified with the KAPA Library Quantification kit. Each immunoSEQ 96-well plate was sequenced on its own single-read 150-cycle Illumina NextSeq 550 flow cell. The paper's data handling went like this. The immunoSEQ output contained only junctional sequences without quality scores, so filtering could not match that applied to full-length reads. To assign V/J genes and CDR3, sequences were annotated against IMGT germline references using PyIR, a Python wrapper for IgBLAST v1.9. Reads were filtered out if the reads had weak V/J assignments (E-value above 1e-6), no CDR3, stop codons, out-of-frame junctions, or ambiguous translated residues. V3J clonotypes were defined as sequences sharing the same inferred V gene, J gene, and CDR3 amino acid sequence. The percentage overlap between two repertoires was calculated by dividing the number of shared unique clonotypes by the size of the smaller repertoire. Richness of each repertoire was evaluated using RTK rarefaction, the Chao1 estimator, and Recon v2.1 estimates of unobserved clonotypes. For all TCRbeta clonotypes obtained by the gDNA method from a handful of donors, generation probabilities were computed with OLGA. TCRdb holds this immuneACCESS table with in-frame rearrangements only. Some clones are missing; in checked studies, unresolved V genes explain under half, and the rest has no known cause. That table is the source of V, J and clone size, and D and trimming were worked out from the DNA. Within this sample are 2 million to 2.5 million clones, with 90% to 95% of them counted one time only. Roughly 0.36% of the sample is in the top ten clones.

The material sequenced was naive CD4+ T cells from PBMCs. The cell subset or site label, as the study defines it: CD45RA+ positively selected. This sequence uses TRBV7-9 and TRBJ1-3; the D gene is perhaps TRBD1, on 5 matching bases. The TCR originated in a man between 18 and 29 years old in good health. Some clones in this sample may be carry-over from other donors' samples. CDR3 loop: CASSLGWGWGAGNTIYF. The nucleotides read TGTGCCAGCAGCTTAGGATGGGGTTGGGGCGCCGGAAACACCATATATTTT. Reference TRBV7-9 and TRBJ1-3 genes cover what lies past the CDR3, so the full variable domain is DTGVSQNPRHKITKRGQNVTFRCDPISEHNRLYWYRQTLGQGPEFLTYFQNEAQLEKSRLLSDRFSAERPKGSFSTLEIQRTEQGDSAMYLCASSLGWGWGAGNTIYFGEGSWLTVV.